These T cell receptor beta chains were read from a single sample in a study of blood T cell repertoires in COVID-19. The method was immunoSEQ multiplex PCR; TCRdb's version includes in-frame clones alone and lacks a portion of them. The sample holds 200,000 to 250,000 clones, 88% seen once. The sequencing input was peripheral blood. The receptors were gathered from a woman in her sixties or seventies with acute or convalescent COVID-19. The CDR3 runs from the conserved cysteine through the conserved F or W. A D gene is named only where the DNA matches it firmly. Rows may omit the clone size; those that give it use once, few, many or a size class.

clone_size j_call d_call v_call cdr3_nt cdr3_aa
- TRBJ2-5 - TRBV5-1 TGCGCCAGCAGCTTGGCCAACAGGGACCAAGAGACCCAGTACTTC CASSLANRDQETQYF
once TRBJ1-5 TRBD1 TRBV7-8 TGTGCCAGCAGCGCAGACAGGGATCAGCCCCAGCATTTT CASSADRDQPQHF
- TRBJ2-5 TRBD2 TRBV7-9 TGTGCCAGCAGCTTAGATTTAACTAGCGGGGGGGTTCAAGAGACCCAGTACTTC CASSLDLTSGGVQETQYF
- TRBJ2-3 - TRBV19 - CASSNSFRGRTGGDTQYF
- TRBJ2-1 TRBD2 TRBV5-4 TGTGCCAGCAGCTCCAACTCTTTCGGGACTAGTCGCAATGAGCAGTTCTTC CASSSNSFGTSRNEQFF
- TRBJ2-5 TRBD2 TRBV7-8 TGTGCCAGCAGTCGGCGGGAGATCCAAGAGACCCAGTACTTC CASSRREIQETQYF
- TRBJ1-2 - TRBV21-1 TGTGCCAGCAGCAAAGTCAGGGGCAGGGATAACCTCCCGGTCCGCTATGGCTACACCTTC CASSKVRGRDNLPVRYGYTF
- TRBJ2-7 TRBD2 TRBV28 TGTGCCAGCATGGTAGCGGGATACTACGAGCAGTACTTC CASMVAGYYEQYF
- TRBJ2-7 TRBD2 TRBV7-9 TGTGCCAGCATCCCGGGACTAGCGGTTTCCGAGCAGTACTTC CASIPGLAVSEQYF
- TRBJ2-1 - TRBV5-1 TGCGCCAGCAGCCGTCCGGGGGGCCAGAACAATGAGCAGTTCTTC CASSRPGGQNNEQFF
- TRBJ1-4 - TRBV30 TGTGCCTGGAGTGTACCAGGGGTACGGGGTGAAAAACTGTTTTTT CAWSVPGVRGEKLFF
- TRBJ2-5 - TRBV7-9 TGTGCCAGCAGCTTACAGTCAGGGGGAGGTCGAGAGACCCAGTACTTC CASSLQSGGGRETQYF
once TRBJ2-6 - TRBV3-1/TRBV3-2 TGTGCCAGCAGCCATCATCGGGTGAGCTCTGGGGCCAACGTCCTGACTTTC CASSHHRVSSGANVLTF
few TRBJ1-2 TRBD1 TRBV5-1 TGCGCCAGCAGCCCACTACCTCGACAGGGGGCGGATGGCTACACCTTC CASSPLPRQGADGYTF
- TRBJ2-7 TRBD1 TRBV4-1 TGCGCCAGCGGAGGAGGACAGGGAGGATCCTACGAGCAGTACTTC CASGGGQGGSYEQYF
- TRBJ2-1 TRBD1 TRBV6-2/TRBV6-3 TGTGCCAGCAGTTATATCCGGACAGGGTCGGGAAATGAGCAGTTCTTC CASSYIRTGSGNEQFF
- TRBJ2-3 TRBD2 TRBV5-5 TGTGCCAGCAGCGCCTTAGCGGGGATGTTTGCAGATACGCAGTATTTT CASSALAGMFADTQYF
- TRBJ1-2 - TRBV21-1 TGTGCCAGCAGTTCGACAGGGGGCGCCCCCTATGGCTACACCTTC CASSSTGGAPYGYTF
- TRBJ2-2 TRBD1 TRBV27 TGTGCCAGCAGTCCCGGGACAGGGGGGAACACCGGGGAGCTGTTTTTT CASSPGTGGNTGELFF
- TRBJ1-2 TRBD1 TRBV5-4 TGTGCCAGCAGTGCCGGGACAGGGTTGGACTATGGCTACACCTTC CASSAGTGLDYGYTF
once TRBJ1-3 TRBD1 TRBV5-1 TGCGCCAGCAGCTTGTGGGTACTCGACAGGGCTGACACCATATATTTT CASSLWVLDRADTIYF
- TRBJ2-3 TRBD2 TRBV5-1 TGCGCCAGCAGCTTACGCGGGAGTGATACGCAGTATTTT CASSLRGSDTQYF
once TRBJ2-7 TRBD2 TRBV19 TGTGCCAGTAGTATCTTTCCCACCGGGACTAGCGGTACCTACGAGCAGTACTTC CASSIFPTGTSGTYEQYF
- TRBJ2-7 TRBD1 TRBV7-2 TGTGCCAGCAGCGTACAGGGGGTACCCTCCTACGAGCAGTACTTC CASSVQGVPSYEQYF
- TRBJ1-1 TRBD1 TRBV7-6 TGTGCCAGCAGCTTAGAGGGGGCCGCTGAAGCTTTCTTT CASSLEGAAEAFF
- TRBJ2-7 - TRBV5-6 TGTGCCAGCGGAGCCAGCATCCCTTACGAGCAGTACTTC CASGASIPYEQYF
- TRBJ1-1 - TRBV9 TGTGCCAGCAGCAGGGGTCAGGGTACACTCTTT CASSRGQGTLF
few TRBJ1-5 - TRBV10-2 TGCGCCAGCCGAGAAGTCCCTAGTAATCAGCCCCAGCATTTT CASREVPSNQPQHF
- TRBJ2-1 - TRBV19 TGTGCCAGTAGTCCCCGGGGGCGGGGGCTTGAGCAGTTCTTC CASSPRGRGLEQFF
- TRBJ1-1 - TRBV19 TGTGCCAGTAGTATAGGGAGAAGGGGGACTGAAGCTTTCTTT CASSIGRRGTEAFF
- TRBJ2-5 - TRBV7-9 TGTGCCAGCAGCTTAGTCCGGGGGTCGTACGAGACCCAGTACTTC CASSLVRGSYETQYF
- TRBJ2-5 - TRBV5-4 TGTGCCAGCAGCTTTGGTCAGGTTTTGTCAGAGACCCAGTACTTC CASSFGQVLSETQYF
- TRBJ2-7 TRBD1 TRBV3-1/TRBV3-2 TGTGCCAGCAGCCAATCCAGGGACAGGGTTTTTGACGAGCAGTACTTC CASSQSRDRVFDEQYF
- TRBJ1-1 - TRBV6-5 TGTGCCAGCAGTTCCTCAGGGGCGATGAACACTGAAGCTTTCTTT CASSSSGAMNTEAFF
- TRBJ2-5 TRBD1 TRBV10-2 TGCGCCAGCAGTGAATATGGGACAGGGCCACTCGGGCAAGAGACCCAGTACTTC CASSEYGTGPLGQETQYF
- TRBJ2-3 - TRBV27 TGTGCCAGCAGTTTTGGGGGAGGATACACAGATACGCAGTATTTT CASSFGGGYTDTQYF
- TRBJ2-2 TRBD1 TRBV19 TGTGCCAGCCTGGACAGGGGGCATTCCGGGGAGCTGTTTTTT CASLDRGHSGELFF
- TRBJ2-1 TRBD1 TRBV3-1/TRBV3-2 TGTGCCAGCAGCCACAGGGGGAATGAGCAGTTCTTC CASSHRGNEQFF
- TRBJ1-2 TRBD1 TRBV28 TGTGCCCTAGGGAGGCAGGGGGCTATGAAAGGCTACACCTTC CALGRQGAMKGYTF
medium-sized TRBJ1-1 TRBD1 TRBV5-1 TGCGCCAGCCGACAGGGGTCATATACTAACACTGAAGCTTTCTTT CASRQGSYTNTEAFF
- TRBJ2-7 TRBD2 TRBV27 TGTGCCAGCAGTTTAGTAGCGGGAGGGACGGGTTACAACGAGCAGTACTTC CASSLVAGGTGYNEQYF
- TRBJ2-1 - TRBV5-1 TGCGCCAGCAGCTTGAATTTAGACAATGAGCAGTTCTTC CASSLNLDNEQFF
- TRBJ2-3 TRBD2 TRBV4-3 TGCGCCAGCAGCCCCGGGGGGTCAGATACGCAGTATTTT CASSPGGSDTQYF
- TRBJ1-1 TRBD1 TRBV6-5 TGTGCCAGCAGACAGGGGCGGACTATGAACACTGAAGCTTTCTTT CASRQGRTMNTEAFF
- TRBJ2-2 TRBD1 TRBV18 TGTGCCAGCTCCGTTCAGGGGGTTGGATCCGGGGAGCTGTTTTTT CASSVQGVGSGELFF
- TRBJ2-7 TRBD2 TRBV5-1 TGCGCCAGCAGCTTGGAGGGCGGGGGGAGCCTCTACGAGCAGTACTTC CASSLEGGGSLYEQYF
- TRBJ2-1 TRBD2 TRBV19 TGTGCCACCAGACCCCCTAGCGGGAGCTACAATGAGCAGTTCTTC CATRPPSGSYNEQFF
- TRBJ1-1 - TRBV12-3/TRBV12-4 TGTGCCAGCAGTTTGAGGGAGCGAGCTTTCTTT CASSLRERAFF
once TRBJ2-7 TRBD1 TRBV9 TGTGCCAGCAGCTTACGACAGGGGGTACGGTTGGGGTACTTC CASSLRQGVRLGYF
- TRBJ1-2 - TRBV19 TGTGCCAGTAGTTGGGGGGAGAATGGCTACACCTTC CASSWGENGYTF
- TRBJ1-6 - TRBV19 TGTGCCAGTAGCCCCTCTTACAGCTATAATTCACCCCTCCACTTT CASSPSYSYNSPLHF
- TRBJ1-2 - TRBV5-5 TGTGCCAGCAGCTTGGAAGGGGGTTCGGGCTATGGCTACACCTTC CASSLEGGSGYGYTF
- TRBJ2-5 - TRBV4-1 TGCGCCAGCAGCCAAGCGGGTACTAAAGAGACCCAGTACTTC CASSQAGTKETQYF